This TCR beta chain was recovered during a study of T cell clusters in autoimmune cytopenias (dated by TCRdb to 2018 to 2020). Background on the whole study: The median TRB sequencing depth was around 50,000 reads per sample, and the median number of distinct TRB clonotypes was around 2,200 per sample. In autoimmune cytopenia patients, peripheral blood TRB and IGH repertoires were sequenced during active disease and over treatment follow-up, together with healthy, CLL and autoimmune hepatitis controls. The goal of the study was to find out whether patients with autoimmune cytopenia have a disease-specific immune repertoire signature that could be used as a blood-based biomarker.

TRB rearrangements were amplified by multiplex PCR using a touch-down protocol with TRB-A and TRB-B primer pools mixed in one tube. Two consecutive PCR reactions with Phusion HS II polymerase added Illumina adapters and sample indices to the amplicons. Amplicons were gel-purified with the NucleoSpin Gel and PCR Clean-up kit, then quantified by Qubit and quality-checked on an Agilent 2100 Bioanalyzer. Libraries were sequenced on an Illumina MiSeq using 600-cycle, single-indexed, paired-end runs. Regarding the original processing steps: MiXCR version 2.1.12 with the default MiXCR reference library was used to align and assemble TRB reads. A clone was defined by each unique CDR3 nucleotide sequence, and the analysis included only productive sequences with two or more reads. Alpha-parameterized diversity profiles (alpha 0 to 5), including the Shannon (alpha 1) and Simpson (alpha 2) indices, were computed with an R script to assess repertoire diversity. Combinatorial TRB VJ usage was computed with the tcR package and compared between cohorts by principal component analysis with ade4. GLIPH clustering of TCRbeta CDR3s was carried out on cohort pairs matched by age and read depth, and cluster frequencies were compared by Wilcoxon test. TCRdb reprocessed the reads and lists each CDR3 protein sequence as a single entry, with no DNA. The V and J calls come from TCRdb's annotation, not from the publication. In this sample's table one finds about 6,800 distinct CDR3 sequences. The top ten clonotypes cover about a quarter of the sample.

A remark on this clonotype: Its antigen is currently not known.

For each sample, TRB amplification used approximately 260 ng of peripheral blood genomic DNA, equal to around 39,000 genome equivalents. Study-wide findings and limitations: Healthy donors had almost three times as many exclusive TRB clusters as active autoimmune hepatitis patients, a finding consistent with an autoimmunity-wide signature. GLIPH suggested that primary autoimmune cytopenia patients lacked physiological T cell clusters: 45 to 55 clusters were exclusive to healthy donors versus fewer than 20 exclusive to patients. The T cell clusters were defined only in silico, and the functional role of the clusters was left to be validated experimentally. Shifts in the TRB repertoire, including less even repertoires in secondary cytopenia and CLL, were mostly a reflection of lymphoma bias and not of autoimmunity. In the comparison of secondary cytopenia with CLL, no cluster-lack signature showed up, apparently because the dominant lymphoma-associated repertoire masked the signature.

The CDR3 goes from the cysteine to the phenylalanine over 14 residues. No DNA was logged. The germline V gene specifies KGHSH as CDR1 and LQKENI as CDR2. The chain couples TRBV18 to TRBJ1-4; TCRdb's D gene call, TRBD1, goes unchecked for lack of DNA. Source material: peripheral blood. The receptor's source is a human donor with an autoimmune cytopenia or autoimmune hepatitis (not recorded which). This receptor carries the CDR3 CASSYRATNEKLFF.